This TCR beta chain was found in a study of blood T cells in healthy people across ages. Whole-study findings and limits: Estimates of total diversity, which came from one million sequenced T cells, were considered to be underestimates. Long-lived and aged donors differed, with more naive CD4+ cells and higher diversity in the long-lived.

A J-beta primer mix and a sample-barcoded 5' primer were used in a second PCR of roughly 7 to 12 cycles. TCRdb re-called the 5' RACE reads through MiXCR, storing one row per CDR3 protein. The sample carries hundreds of thousands of distinct CDR3 sequences, roughly half recorded once. In the case of this clonotype: Its antigen remains unidentified.

The sequencing input was blood. The TCR originated in an elderly woman in good health.

Here the CDR3 DNA reads TGTGCCAGCAGCTTAGGGAGCGGTCCCTCCTACGAGCAGTACTTC. Translation gives CASSLGSGPSYEQYF. The chain employs TRBV7-2 and TRBJ2-7; possibly TRBD2 for D (5 bases). Trimming took 1 base from V and 0 from J, leaving 10 bases between them. Germline V gives CDR1 SGHTA, CDR2 FQGNSA. This CDR3 has 15 amino acids.